These 8 T cell receptor beta chains originate from one sample sequenced in a study of early stage breast cancer tumors. Sequencing used immunoSEQ multiplex PCR; TCRdb keeps in-frame clones, though not all of them. The sample records under 75,000 clones, over 65% being singletons. Sequencing used blood. The receptors were gathered from a person aged 25 to 45 with breast cancer.

The chain carries TRBV7-9 and TRBJ1-2; D perhaps matches TRBD1 (6 bases). This CDR3 comprises 19 residues. Germline CDR1 SEHNR, CDR2 FQNEAQ (reference sequence). With 0 bases removed from V and 8 bases from J, the gap between germline ends came to 28 bases. As DNA, the CDR3 is TGTGCCAGCAGCTTAGCGTCTCCCTACCCAAGAAGGGGGTACGGCGGCTACACCTTC. Amino acid sequence: CASSLASPYPRRGYGGYTF.

The chain uses TRBV6-1 and TRBJ1-5; maybe TRBD1 (5 bases). This CDR3 has 15 amino acids. The germline V gene encodes CDR1 MNHNS and CDR2 SASEGT. Trimming took off 5 bases at V and 0 bases at J, with 11 bases between the two ends. The CDR3 coding sequence is TGTGCCAGCAGTTTACAAGGGGTTAGCAATCAGCCCCAGCATTTT. Protein sequence: CASSLQGVSNQPQHF.

CDR3 bases: TGTGCCAGCAGTAGCGGACCAACCTACGAGCAGTACTTC. Protein sequence: CASSSGPTYEQYF. The chain is built from TRBV9 and TRBJ2-7; a weak D match, TRBD2 (6 bases). Germline V gives CDR1 SGDLS, CDR2 YYNGEE. The CDR3 contains 13 residues. V lost 5 bases, J lost 2 bases, and 11 bases lay in between.

A few counts support this clone. The chain is built from TRBV10-1 and TRBJ2-7; D possibly corresponds to TRBD2 (6 bases). Trimming took off 4 bases at V and 12 bases at J, with 19 bases between the two ends. The germline V gene encodes CDR1 WNHNN and CDR2 SYGVQD (reference sequence). The CDR3 has 13 residues. CDR3 coding DNA: TGCGCCAGCAGTGCAGGGACGGCGGAGGGCCCGTACTTC. Residues: CASSAGTAEGPYF.

The genes are TRBV7-2 and TRBJ1-4; no clear D. Germline-derived CDR1 and CDR2 are SGHTA and FQGNSA. This CDR3 contains 17 residues. Trimming left V 0 bases short and J 7 bases short, with 18 bases between. The chain's CDR3 is CASSLAMAGPSGEKLFF. CDR3 DNA: TGTGCCAGCAGCTTAGCGATGGCAGGACCCAGTGGTGAAAAACTGTTTTTT.

The V call is TRBV30, the J call TRBJ2-4, with a possible D match to TRBD2 (6 bases). Germline CDR1 is GTSNPN and CDR2 is SVGIG (reference sequence). CDR3 length: 20 amino acids. Trimming took 3 bases from V and 0 from J, leaving 27 bases between them. The CDR3, as DNA: TGTGCCTGGAGCCCCGGGAATACGGGGCTAGCGTACCCAGCCAAAAACATTCAGTACTTC. It yields the protein CAWSPGNTGLAYPAKNIQYF.

This clone appeared once. J is TRBJ2-7 and V is TRBV19, with TRBD2 matching over 9 bases. From germline, CDR1 is LNHDA and CDR2 SQIVND (reference sequence). CDR3 length: 15 residues. V shed 3 bases, J shed 5 bases, and the junction held 8 bases outside the gene matches. This CDR3 reads CASSIWSSGKNEQYF. The DNA for the CDR3 is TGTGCCAGTAGTATTTGGTCTAGCGGGAAAAACGAGCAGTACTTC.

V and J are TRBV18 and TRBJ1-2; 7 nucleotides line up with TRBD1. This CDR3 comprises 15 residues. The junction had 10 bases not matched to a gene; V was cut back by 2 bases and J by 7 bases. Germline values: CDR1 KGHSH, CDR2 LQKENI. The CDR3 region is CASSPSGGGLFGYTF. The CDR3 DNA reads as TGTGCCAGCTCACCATCAGGAGGGGGCCTATTTGGCTACACCTTC. The full variable domain, its missing parts supplied by reference TRBV18 and TRBJ1-2, is NAGVMQNPRHLVRRRGQEARLRCSPMKGHSHVYWYRQLPEEGLKFMVYLQKENIIDESGMPKERFSAEFPKEGPSILRIQQVVRGDSAAYFCASSPSGGGLFGYTFGSGTRLTVV.